Listed below are T cell receptor beta chains from one sample, sequenced in a study of breast tumors, draining lymph nodes, adjacent tissues. One entry per CDR3 protein, called by TCRdb with MiXCR from the multiplex PCR reads. The sample has more than 20,000 distinct CDR3 sequences, 23% seen once. Material for sequencing was breast tumor tissue. Receptors were obtained from a female donor with breast cancer. Some clones in this sample may be carry-over from other donors' samples. CDR3s include the opening cysteine and the closing phenylalanine or tryptophan. A D gene is named only where the DNA matches it firmly. Clone size appears in some rows only: once, few, many, or a class for an expanded clone.

d_call clone_size j_call v_call cdr3_nt cdr3_aa
TRBD2 medium-sized TRBJ2-3 TRBV2 TGTGCCAGCATGCGGGAGGTAGGAACAGATACGCAGTATTTT CASMREVGTDTQYF
TRBD1 medium-sized TRBJ2-1 TRBV6-1 TGTGCCAGCAGTATCGCGGACAGGGGCAACAATGAGCAGTTCTTC CASSIADRGNNEQFF
. . TRBJ2-7 TRBV7-9 TGTGCCAGCAGCTTAAGAGGGACCAGCTTCCACGAGCGGTACTTC CASSLRGTSFHERYF
. many TRBJ2-5 TRBV5-5 TGTGCCAGCAGCTTGGCCCCGGGACCACAAGAGACCCAGTACTTC CASSLAPGPQETQYF
. many TRBJ1-2 TRBV20-1 TGCAGTGCTAGAGATCTCCTGAACTATGGCTACACCTTC CSARDLLNYGYTF
TRBD2 many TRBJ2-7 TRBV28 TGTGCCAGCAGTTTAGCGGGAGGTCCGGGGGAGCAGTACTTC CASSLAGGPGEQYF
. many TRBJ2-2 TRBV5-1 TGCGCCAGCAGCTCCAGGAGTAGGGGTCGGGGCACCGGGGAGCTGTTTTTT CASSSRSRGRGTGELFF
. medium-sized TRBJ2-5 TRBV12-3/TRBV12-4 TGTGCCAGCAGCCCAGCTCCTCGAGGGACCCAGTACTTC CASSPAPRGTQYF
. medium-sized TRBJ2-3 TRBV6-1 TGTGCCAGCGGGACCACAGACGATACGCAGTATTTT CASGTTDDTQYF
. . TRBJ2-2 TRBV28 TGTGCCAGCAGTTTTCCTTCCTTGCCCGTCTCCGGGGAGCTGTTTTTT CASSFPSLPVSGELFF
. many TRBJ1-4 TRBV19 TGTGCCAGCTGGGACACGCGGTACGAAAAACTGTTTTTT CASWDTRYEKLFF
TRBD2 many TRBJ2-1 TRBV3-1 TGTGCCAGCAGCCCGACCGGGACTAGCGTTACCAATGAGCAGTTCTTC CASSPTGTSVTNEQFF